This section outlines one T cell receptor beta chain sequence together with its context. Its antigen is unknown. Time point meaning: healthy volunteer bleed at 2 weeks. Someone pulled total RNA out of unfractionated whole blood. The data were taken from a study of human T cells and chemical hapten exposure. The wider study: Minor pooled library volume differences mainly drove per-sample TCR yield variation.

Individual cDNA molecules received unique molecular identifiers in the library. Original analysis: Sample TCR counts, which ranged from roughly 23,224 to 750,000, had a median of approximately 96,000. Via MiXCR, TCRdb re-called the RACE reads, giving one row per CDR3 protein. TCRdb's processing, not the authors' own work, is the source of the V and J calls. The sample lists 85,000 to 95,000 distinct CDR3 sequences; around 9% were seen once. The V gene's germline CDR1 is SQVTM and CDR2 ANQGSEA. The CDR3 runs to 13 residues. V was clipped by 7 bases and J by 3 bases, with 13 bases between them. Study-wide findings and caveats: There was no change with DPC sensitization in TCRs above 1 in 1000 frequency.

This rearrangement joins TRBV29-1 to TRBJ2-1; D is perhaps TRBD2 (6 bases). Sequencing input: whole blood. The sequence derives from a female donor in good health. Some clones in this sample may be carry-over from other donors' samples. In DNA, the CDR3 is TGCAGCGGCGCTAGCGCAGACTACAATGAGCAGTTCTTC. Residues: CSGASADYNEQFF.